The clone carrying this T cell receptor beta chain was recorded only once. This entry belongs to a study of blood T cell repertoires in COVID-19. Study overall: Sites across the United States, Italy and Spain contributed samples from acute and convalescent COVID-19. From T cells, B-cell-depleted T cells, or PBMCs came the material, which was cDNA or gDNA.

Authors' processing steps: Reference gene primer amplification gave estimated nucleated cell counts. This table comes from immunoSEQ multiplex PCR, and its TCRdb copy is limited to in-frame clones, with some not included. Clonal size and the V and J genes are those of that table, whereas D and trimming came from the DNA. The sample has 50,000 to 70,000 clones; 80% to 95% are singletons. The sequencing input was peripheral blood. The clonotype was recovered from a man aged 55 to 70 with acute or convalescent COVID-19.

For the CDR3, the DNA is TGTGCCAGCTCACCATCGGGACATAGGAACACTGAAGCTTTCTTT. Encoded protein: CASSPSGHRNTEAFF. This sequence joins TRBV18 and TRBJ1-1, with a weak D call TRBD1 (6 bases). V was cut by 2 bases and J by 1 base, with 11 bases left in between. The germline V gene encodes CDR1 KGHSH and CDR2 LQKENI. There are 15 residues in the CDR3.